There are a few counts of the clone carrying this TCR beta chain. A much larger clone differs from this one at a single base, so this may be a read error. The time point is: newly diagnosed GD, antithyroid drugs for less than 3 months. PBMCs provided the RNA from which the TCR library was made. Investigators report Graves' disease was diagnosed under American Thyroid Association guidelines. Building of the TCR beta libraries involved iRepertoire HTBI primers and Arm-PCR of CDR3 regions. Original methodology: Gene usage covered around 62 TRBV and around 15 TRBJ segments. A single record per CDR3 protein comes from TCRdb applying MiXCR to the multiplex PCR reads. For this entry, the V and J calls and clone size follow TCRdb and not the study's own pipeline. The sample has fewer than 400,000 distinct CDR3 sequences; over 15% are singletons. This sample was included in a study of regulatory T cells in long-lasting Graves disease.

CDR1 is SGDLS, CDR2 YYNGEE, per germline. Germline trimming cut 6 bases from V and 0 bases from J; bases unmatched to any gene: 9. There are 16 residues in the CDR3. The input for sequencing was peripheral blood mononuclear cells (PBMCs), taken at new diagnosis, from a patient treated with antithyroid drugs. This chain joins TRBV9 and TRBJ2-1, with TRBD2 matching over 7 bases. This receptor was obtained from a female donor with Graves disease. The CDR3 loop reads CASTAGMVRSYNEQFF. The CDR3 bases are TGTGCCAGCACAGCGGGAATGGTCCGCTCCTACAATGAGCAGTTCTTC. Full variable domain (remainder filled in from reference TRBV9 and TRBJ2-1): DSGVTQTPKHLITATGQRVTLRCSPRSGDLSVYWYQQSLDQGLQFLIQYYNGEERAKGNILERFSAQQFPDLHSELNLSSLELGDSALYFCASTAGMVRSYNEQFFGPGTRLTVL.